This T cell receptor (beta chain) was sequenced in a study of monozygotic twins with inflammatory bowel disease. Germline V gene data show CDR1 as MGHRA and CDR2 as YSYEKL. The CDR3 runs 16 residues. Using eight separate reactions per sample, the authors generated cDNA. Following a re-call of the 5' RACE reads, TCRdb has one entry per CDR3 protein and lacks DNA. This sample's clone table lists 400,000 or so distinct CDR3 sequences. To note about this clonotype: The antigen remains unidentified.

Study results and caveats: Healthy twins showed more clonotype sharing with others than IBD patients, especially patients with disease activity. Ultimately, a single strong signal or clonotype associated with IBD was not supported.

Input material: blood. V and J are TRBV4-1 and TRBJ1-5. This receptor was identified in a human donor with ulcerative colitis or Crohn's disease, or a healthy co-twin of an affected twin (not recorded which). CDR3 amino acids: CASSQDEDPGRQPQHF.